This TCR beta chain appears in the sequencing data of a study of cytomegalovirus exposure and HLA in healthy donors. At the level of the study: Drawn from HLA-typed donors, approximately 85 million unique TCRs were held in an early data release.

The germline V and J ends were trimmed by 8 bases and 8 bases, with 22 bases remaining between them. This CDR3 region has 15 residues. CDR1 and CDR2 (germline): KGHSH, LQKENI. Study outcomes and limitations: TCR beta sequences numbering roughly 18,000 were associated with HLA alleles at 0.05 false discovery rate in a later analysis. A later analysis, which compared TCR beta chains of equal frequency, found the HLA-associated ones more clonally expanded.

Regarding this clone: Its antigen is unidentified.

PCR used 60 Vbeta primers and 13 Jbeta primers. The assay was immunoSEQ multiplex PCR, and TCRdb's table has in-frame clones only and misses some. The table records about 140,000 clones, roughly three quarters of them present only once. Whereas donors were nominally healthy upon sampling, unrecorded immune exposures were probable. This receptor was obtained from a man younger than 40 in good health and CMV-seronegative. Source material: PBMCs. The chain joins TRBV18 to TRBJ2-1; no clear D gene. The CDR3 sequence: CASPLETSFVYEQFF. The CDR3 DNA reads TGTGCCAGCCCCCTAGAAACCTCGTTTGTTTATGAGCAGTTCTTC.